This record covers a single TCR beta chain. Its specificity is not known. The sample comes from a study of T cells expressing NK-cell markers. Study details: It was from sorted CD3+CD56+NKG2C+, CD3+CD56+NKG2C- and CD3+CD56-NKG2C+ T cells that TCR beta repertoires came. Study findings and constraints: Four donors' CD3+CD56-NKG2C+ cells were dominated by the same clonotypes. A range of about 1.0-8% of CD8+ T cells consisted of dominant NKG2C+ clonotypes in 5 or 6 donors.

The germline CDR1 and CDR2 sequences are MNHEY and SVGAGI. This CDR3 comprises 15 residues. UMI-tagged 5'RACE template switching yielded the TCR beta cDNA. Each CDR3 protein gets one entry in TCRdb, which reprocessed the 5' RACE reads and gives no DNA. The sample data list about 300,000 distinct CDR3 sequences. This chain connects TRBV6-5 to TRBJ2-3; the D call from TCRdb, TRBD1, cannot be confirmed without DNA. The sequence derives from a woman aged 18 to 75 in good health. The sequenced sample was blood T cells: a sorted CD56 or NKG2C T cell subset, CD4+ or CD8+ T cells, or bulk PBMC T cells (not recorded which). This CDR3 is CASSYSTGGWDTQYF.